One and the same sample provided the 9 T cell receptor beta chains below, sequenced in a study of blood T cell repertoires in COVID-19. TCRdb's copy holds only in-frame clones and misses some; the assay was immunoSEQ multiplex PCR. This table holds some 110,000 clones, over 80% found once. Sequencing input: peripheral blood. The source of these receptors is a man between 25 and 39 years old with acute or convalescent COVID-19.

The J gene is TRBJ1-2, the V gene TRBV19; TRBD1 aligns across 11 bases. After removal of 4 bases from V and 8 bases from J, the junction contained 3 bases not matched to a gene. The CDR3 is made up of 13 amino acids. The germline V gene has CDR1 LNHDA and CDR2 SQIVND (reference sequence). The CDR3 loop is CASSRTGGDGYTF. CDR3 DNA: TGTGCCAGTAGTAGGACAGGGGGCGACGGCTACACCTTC.

The chain carries TRBV5-4 and TRBJ1-4, with D possibly TRBD1 on 5 matching bases. V lost 0 bases and J 5 bases, leaving 11 bases between the germline ends. This CDR3 is 15 amino acids long. Germline V lookup: CDR1 SGHNT, CDR2 YYREEE (reference sequence). The CDR3 sequence: CASSLVGAPNEKLFF. CDR3 in DNA: TGTGCCAGCAGCTTGGTAGGGGCACCGAATGAAAAACTGTTTTTT.

The V gene is TRBV15, the J gene TRBJ1-2, with TRBD1 matching over 11 bases. In germline, CDR1 is LNHNV, CDR2 YYDKDF (reference sequence). The V and J ends lost 3 bases and 2 bases, in that order; junction bases with no gene match: 8. The CDR3 is made up of 17 amino acids. Here the CDR3 DNA reads TGTGCCACCAGCAGCGGTCGGACAGGGGGCTTCAACTATGGCTACACCTTC. This translates into CATSSGRTGGFNYGYTF.

This rearrangement joins TRBV18 to TRBJ1-3, with D tentatively TRBD1 (5 bases). Germline V gene lookup returns CDR1 KGHSH and CDR2 LQKENI. Trimming shortened V by 3 bases and J by 0 bases, and 6 bases separated the two germline ends. The CDR3 consists of 14 residues. CDR3 nucleotides: TGTGCCAGCTCACCCCAGGGCTCTGGAAACACCATATATTTT. Protein: CASSPQGSGNTIYF. The full variable domain, rest sourced from reference TRBV18 and TRBJ1-3, is NAGVMQNPRHLVRRRGQEARLRCSPMKGHSHVYWYRQLPEEGLKFMVYLQKENIIDESGMPKERFSAEFPKEGPSILRIQQVVRGDSAAYFCASSPQGSGNTIYFGEGSWLTVV.

The chain carries TRBV4-3 and TRBJ2-1; possibly TRBD2 for D (6 bases). From germline, CDR1 is LGHNA and CDR2 YSLEER. V lost 7 bases and J 8 bases, leaving 18 bases between the germline ends. This CDR3 comprises 14 residues. The CDR3 region has the DNA TGCGCCAGCACACCAGGTATAGGGGACTATGAGCAGTTCTTC. This codes for CASTPGIGDYEQFF.

In this sample, this clone turned up a few times. The V and J genes are TRBV6-2 or TRBV6-3 and TRBJ1-1; TRBD1 might be the D (5 bases). Germline CDR1 reads MNHEY; CDR2 reads SVGEGT. With 0 bases removed from V and 1 base from J, the gap between germline ends came to 9 bases. The CDR3 runs to 15 residues. CDR3: CASSYSRVGNTEAFF. CDR3 nucleotide sequence: TGTGCCAGCAGTTACTCCAGGGTGGGGAACACTGAAGCTTTCTTT.

This chain links TRBV7-9 with TRBJ1-1, with D perhaps matching TRBD1 (5 bases). The V gene lost 3 bases and the J gene lost 4 bases, with 15 bases spanning the gap. CDR3 length equals 15 residues. Germline CDR1 is SEHNR and CDR2 is FQNEAQ (reference sequence). The chain's CDR3 is CASSFSPGGSTEAFF. The CDR3, as DNA: TGTGCCAGCAGCTTTAGCCCCGGGGGGAGCACTGAAGCTTTCTTT.

The DNA for the CDR3 is TGTGCCACCAGCCTAGAGCCGGACTTGAACACTGAAGCTTTCTTT. It codes for CATSLEPDLNTEAFF. The chain combines TRBV15 with TRBJ1-1; D is ambiguous. The CDR3 covers 15 residues. CDR1 LNHNV and CDR2 YYDKDF come from the germline V gene (reference sequence). With 5 bases removed from V and 0 bases from J, the gap between germline ends came to 13 bases.

The rearrangement links TRBV30 to TRBJ1-2; D perhaps matches TRBD1 (5 bases). Trimming shortened V by 3 bases and J by 0 bases, and 8 bases separated the two germline ends. CDR1 and CDR2 (germline): GTSNPN, SVGIG (reference sequence). The CDR3 runs to 13 residues. CDR3 loop: CAWRQDPNYGYTF. The CDR3 nucleotides read TGTGCCTGGAGACAGGACCCTAACTATGGCTACACCTTC.